The entry below describes one T cell receptor beta chain. Germline loops: CDR1 SGHAT, CDR2 FQDESV (reference sequence). This CDR3 is 17 amino acids long. J gave up 6 bases and V 3 bases, and 16 bases lay outside the gene matches. The record originates from a study of CD8+ T cells in alopecia areata. The sequencing template was cDNA reverse transcribed from extracted RNA. The protocol was immunoSEQ multiplex PCR, while the TCRdb copy is restricted to in-frame clones and leaves out a portion. This sample yields 150,000 or so clones, of which around 55% are seen a single time; just under 20% belongs to the top ten.

This rearrangement joins TRBV11-1 to TRBJ1-1; 7 bases agree with TRBD1. Sequencing was performed on CD8+ T cells sorted from blood, taken at week 0. The receptor's source is a human donor with alopecia areata. CDR3 amino acids: CASSFITSDSTGSEAFF. CDR3 coding DNA: TGTGCCAGCAGCTTCATCACGTCCGACTCGACAGGGTCTGAAGCTTTCTTT. The variable domain in full, completed from reference TRBV11-1 and TRBJ1-1, reads EAEVAQSPRYKITEKSQAVAFWCDPISGHATLYWYRQILGQGPELLVQFQDESVVDDSQLPKDRFSAERLKGVDSTLKIQPAELGDSAMYLCASSFITSDSTGSEAFFGQGTRLTVV.